The 22 T cell receptor beta chains below come from one sample, sequenced in a study of patients and donors after allogeneic stem cell transplantation. A single record per CDR3 protein comes from TCRdb applying MiXCR to the RT-PCR reads. The sample shows hundreds of thousands of distinct CDR3 sequences, 16% of them seen only once. Input material: blood, either unsorted or a sorted T cell fraction (not recorded which). The receptors shown here come from a human donor who was either an allogeneic HSCT recipient or a stem cell or donor lymphocyte infusion donor (not recorded which). It is not recorded whose cells these are; they may come from a transplant donor.

The chain carries TRBV12-3 or TRBV12-4 and TRBJ2-5; D not certain. V lost 6 bases and J lost 4, with 6 bases in between. This CDR3 is 11 amino acids long. The CDR3 DNA reads TGTGCCAGCAGAACAGCAGAGACCCAGTACTTC. Its protein product is CASRTAETQYF.

This clonotype was detected a few times. The genes are TRBV2 and TRBJ2-7, with D tentatively TRBD2 (5 bases). Germline V gives CDR1 SNHLY, CDR2 FYNNEI. Trimming took off 9 bases at V and 3 bases at J, with 18 bases between the two ends. CDR3 length: 14 amino acids. The CDR3 bases are TGTGCCAGTGATACAGCGGAATATGGCTACGAGCAGTACTTC. It translates to CASDTAEYGYEQYF.

This clonotype has just a few counts. The gene calls are TRBV7-6 and TRBJ2-2; 10 nucleotides agree with TRBD2. V gave up 2 bases and J gave up 6 bases; unmatched junction bases: 3. Germline CDR1 SGHVS, CDR2 FNYEAQ. The CDR3 has 15 amino acids. The CDR3 loop is CASSLLAGAAGELFF. For the CDR3, the DNA is TGTGCCAGCAGCTTACTAGCGGGAGCCGCCGGGGAGCTGTTTTTT.

The chain carries TRBV13 and TRBJ1-1; D unresolved. The CDR3 runs 17 residues. Trimming took 3 bases from V and 0 from J, leaving 17 bases between them. The V gene's germline CDR1 is PRHDT and CDR2 FYEKMQ (reference sequence). The CDR3 region has the DNA TGTGCCAGCAGCTTGGAGGTGGGCAGCCGCATGAACACTGAAGCTTTCTTT. It is translated as CASSLEVGSRMNTEAFF.

This clonotype was detected a few times. The gene calls are TRBV4-1 and TRBJ1-1, with D uncertain. Looked up from germline, CDR1 is MGHRA and CDR2 is YSYEKL. Trimming stripped 1 base from V and 4 bases from J, with 13 bases between. The CDR3 runs to 15 residues. The CDR3 protein is CASSQAIRVTTEAFF. The CDR3 DNA follows: TGCGCCAGCAGCCAAGCCATCCGGGTCACCACTGAAGCTTTCTTT.

This clonotype has a handful of counts. The J gene is TRBJ2-2, the V gene TRBV4-2; 13 bases align to TRBD2. The germline gives CDR1 LGHNA, CDR2 YNFKEQ. The CDR3 length is 19 residues. V lost 3 bases, J lost 5 bases, and 12 bases stayed unmatched. CDR3 bases: TGTGCCAGCAGCCAGGAGACTAGCGGGAGGAAGTTGGGGACCGGGGAGCTGTTTTTT. Protein: CASSQETSGRKLGTGELFF.

V gene TRBV5-1 combines with J gene TRBJ1-6; TRBD1 matches 9 bases. Germline-derived CDR1 and CDR2 are SGHRS and YFSETQ. The CDR3 is 15 amino acids. Losses at the gene ends were 1 base for V and 7 bases for J; bases not matched to a gene: 3. The CDR3 coding sequence is TGCGCCAGCAGCTTGAGGACAGGGGACAATTCACCCCTCCACTTT. It codes for CASSLRTGDNSPLHF. Full variable domain (remainder filled in from reference TRBV5-1 and TRBJ1-6): KAGVTQTPRYLIKTRGQQVTLSCSPISGHRSVSWYQQTPGQGLQFLFEYFSETQRNKGNFPGRFSGRQFSNSRSEMNVSTLELGDSALYLCASSLRTGDNSPLHFGNGTRLTVT.

The chain carries TRBV20-1 and TRBJ2-3; D call uncertain. CDR3 size: 15 residues. Trimming shortened V by 4 bases and J by 0 bases, and 14 bases separated the two germline ends. The germline gives CDR1 DFQATT, CDR2 SNEGSKA (reference sequence). CDR3: CSATPPPGSTDTQYF. The CDR3 DNA sequence: TGCAGTGCTACTCCGCCGCCAGGAAGCACAGATACGCAGTATTTT.

The chain has TRBV2 and TRBJ2-7; D assignment may be TRBD1 or TRBD2 (5 bases each). V lost 2 bases, J lost 3 bases, and 14 bases lay in between. The CDR3 length is 15 residues. CDR1 SNHLY and CDR2 FYNNEI come from the germline V gene. The CDR3 spells CASSEQDGTYYEQYF. The DNA of the CDR3 is TGTGCCAGCAGTGAACAGGACGGGACGTACTACGAGCAGTACTTC.

The chain has TRBV20-1 and TRBJ1-1; D not certain. The CDR3 extends over 10 amino acids. Germline assignment: CDR1 DFQATT and CDR2 SNEGSKA (reference sequence). Trimming removed 7 bases at V and 9 bases at J, with 12 bases between. The CDR3 region has the DNA TGCAGTGTAACCGGGATCCAAGCTTTCTTT. Translation: CSVTGIQAFF.

V gene TRBV5-1 combines with J gene TRBJ2-7; TRBD1 matches at 7 bases. Trimming cost V 0 bases and J 0 bases; bases outside gene matches: 6. CDR1 and CDR2 (germline): SGHRS, YFSETQ. This CDR3 comprises 16 residues. CDR3 residues: CASSLAPGGSSYEQYF. The CDR3 nucleotides read TGCGCCAGCAGCTTGGCCCCAGGGGGAAGCTCCTACGAGCAGTACTTC.

The chain uses TRBV5-1 and TRBJ1-5; D not certain. Germline CDR1 SGHRS, CDR2 YFSETQ. The length of the CDR3 is 13 residues. Trimming cost V 0 bases and J 4 bases, with 5 bases left between them. The chain's CDR3 is CASSLGENQPQHF. As DNA, the CDR3 is TGCGCCAGCAGCTTGGGCGAGAATCAGCCCCAGCATTTT.

The genes are TRBV3-1 and TRBJ1-2; tentatively, D is TRBD1 (6 bases). The CDR3 is made up of 15 amino acids. With 2 bases removed from V and 5 bases from J, the gap between germline ends came to 15 bases. Germline V CDR1 and CDR2: LGHDT, YNNKEL (reference sequence). The CDR3 DNA sequence: TGTGCCAGCAGCCAAAAGGGGGGGCAGGGGTATGGCTACACCTTC. Amino acid sequence: CASSQKGGQGYGYTF.

The gene calls are TRBV6-5 and TRBJ1-2, with 7 positions matching TRBD1. Unmatched junction bases numbered 13, after V lost 0 bases and J lost 3 bases. The CDR3 spans 18 residues. Germline CDR1 reads MNHEY; CDR2 reads SVGAGI. In nucleotides, the CDR3 is TGTGCCAGCAGTTACTCCGCTGTGCCCCACAGGGGTGACTATGGCTACACCTTC. Translating it yields CASSYSAVPHRGDYGYTF.

This clonotype was counted between two and nine times. The chain combines TRBV20-1 with TRBJ2-4; D is possibly TRBD2 (6 bases). The V and J ends lost 1 base and 7 bases respectively, with 17 bases between them. From germline, CDR1 is DFQATT and CDR2 SNEGSKA (reference sequence). CDR3 length equals 15 residues. Here the CDR3 reads CSARGRGSLKNIQYF. The CDR3 DNA sequence: TGCAGTGCTAGAGGTCGGGGGAGCCTCAAGAACATTCAGTACTTC.

The chain has TRBV7-8 and TRBJ2-6, with 8 bases lining up with TRBD2. The germline V gene has CDR1 SGHVS and CDR2 FQNEAQ. V shed 5 bases, J shed 3 bases, and the junction held 15 bases outside the gene matches. The CDR3 runs 19 residues. The CDR3 DNA sequence: TGTGCCAGCAGCCCATCCGGAGGGAGCGGGAGAGGTGGGGCCAACGTCCTGACTTTC. It translates to CASSPSGGSGRGGANVLTF.

This clonotype was observed a few times. The chain has TRBV12-3 or TRBV12-4 and TRBJ2-2; D is unclear. There are 16 residues in the CDR3. V was clipped by 5 bases and J by 2 bases, with 15 bases between them. The CDR3 loop is CASSPRPRTNTGELFF. The CDR3 nucleotides are TGTGCCAGCAGTCCACGTCCCAGAACCAACACCGGGGAGCTGTTTTTT.

This clonotype has a count of ten or more. The J gene is TRBJ2-3, the V gene TRBV12-3 or TRBV12-4; TRBD2 matches 9 bases. The CDR3 extends over 19 amino acids. The ends lost 6 bases at V and 3 bases at J; junction bases unmatched: 19. The CDR3 sequence: CASSRPGLAGWIRTDTQYF. The CDR3 nucleotides are TGTGCCAGCAGCCGCCCTGGGCTAGCGGGGTGGATCCGGACAGATACGCAGTATTTT.

This chain uses TRBV11-3 with TRBJ1-6; 8 bases map to TRBD1. From germline, CDR1 is SGHNT and CDR2 YENEEA. V dropped 5 bases and J dropped 10; count of bases not matched to a gene: 7. The CDR3 has 14 amino acids. The CDR3 protein is CASSEDRAGSPLHF. Written as DNA, the CDR3 is TGTGCCAGCAGCGAGGACAGGGCTGGCTCACCCCTCCACTTT.

The chain combines TRBV7-3 with TRBJ2-3; 10 nucleotides align to TRBD2. The CDR3 totals 15 residues. Germline loops: CDR1 SGHTA, CDR2 FQGTGA. V shed 6 bases and J 4 bases; nucleotides not matched to a gene: 7. The CDR3 coding sequence is TGTGCCAGCAGTCTTCTAGCGGGAGTGCCAGATACGCAGTATTTT. Its translation is CASSLLAGVPDTQYF. Complete variable domain (other parts from reference TRBV7-3 and TRBJ2-3): GAGVSQTPSNKVTEKGKYVELRCDPISGHTALYWYRQSLGQGPEFLIYFQGTGAADDSGLPNDRFFAVRPEGSVSTLKIQRTERGDSAVYLCASSLLAGVPDTQYFGPGTRLTVL.

V and J are TRBV5-1 and TRBJ2-7; 12 bases are a match to TRBD1. Germline CDR1 is SGHRS and CDR2 is YFSETQ. This CDR3 contains 14 residues. Germline trimming cut 4 bases from V and 7 bases from J; bases unmatched to any gene: 6. The CDR3 DNA reads TGCGCCAGCAGCGCGGGACAGGGGGCAGGAGAGCAGTACTTC. As protein: CASSAGQGAGEQYF.

This clonotype turned up a few times. This chain links TRBV4-3 with TRBJ2-5; TRBD1 matches 8 bases. The J segment lost 3 bases and the V segment lost 3 bases, leaving 3 bases of the junction unmatched. This CDR3 has 14 residues. Per germline, CDR1 LGHNA and CDR2 YSLEER. The CDR3 coding sequence is TGCGCCAGCAGCCAGACAGGGGTGGAAGAGACCCAGTACTTC. Amino acids: CASSQTGVEETQYF.